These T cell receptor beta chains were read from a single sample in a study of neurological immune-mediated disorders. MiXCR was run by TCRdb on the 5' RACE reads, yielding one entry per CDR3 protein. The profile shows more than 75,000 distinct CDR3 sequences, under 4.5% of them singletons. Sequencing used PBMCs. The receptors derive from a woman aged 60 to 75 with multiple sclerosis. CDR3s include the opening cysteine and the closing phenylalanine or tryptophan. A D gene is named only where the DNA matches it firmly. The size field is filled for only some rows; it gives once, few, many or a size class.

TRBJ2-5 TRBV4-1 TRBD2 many CASSPSVAGGPETQYF TGCGCCAGCAGCCCCTCGGTAGCGGGGGGGCCGGAGACCCAGTACTTC
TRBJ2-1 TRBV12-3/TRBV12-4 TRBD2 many CASTLGLAGHEQFF TGTGCCAGCACTCTGGGACTAGCGGGCCATGAGCAGTTCTTC
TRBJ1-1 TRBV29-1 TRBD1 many CSVEKGTANTEAFF TGCAGCGTTGAAAAGGGGACAGCGAACACTGAAGCTTTCTTT
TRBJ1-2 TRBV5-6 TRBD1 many CASRPYRGLPGYGYTF TGTGCCAGCAGACCTTACAGGGGGCTTCCCGGCTATGGCTACACCTTC
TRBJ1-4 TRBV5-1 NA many CASRYRAQDEKLFF TGCGCCAGCAGATACAGGGCGCAGGATGAAAAACTGTTTTTT
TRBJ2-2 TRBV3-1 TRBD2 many CASSHPSGGWNTGELFF TGTGCCAGCAGCCACCCGTCGGGAGGCTGGAACACCGGGGAGCTGTTTTTT
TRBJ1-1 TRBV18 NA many CASSPLETMNTEAFF TGTGCCAGCTCACCCCTTGAGACTATGAACACTGAAGCTTTCTTT
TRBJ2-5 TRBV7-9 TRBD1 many CASSLAKDSGQQETQYF TGTGCCAGCAGCTTAGCGAAAGACTCGGGACAGCAAGAGACCCAGTACTTC
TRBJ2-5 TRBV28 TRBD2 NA CASSLAGGHQETQYF TGTGCCAGCAGTTTAGCGGGGGGCCACCAAGAGACCCAGTACTTC
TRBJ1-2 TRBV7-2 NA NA CANSPGGGARNYCYTF TGTGCCAACAGCCCGGGCGGTGGAGCCCGTAACTATTGCTACACCTTC
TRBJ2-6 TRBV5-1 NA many CASSLGGVPGANVLTF TGCGCCAGCAGCTTGGGAGGGGTCCCTGGGGCCAACGTCCTGACTTTC
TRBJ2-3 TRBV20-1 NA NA CSVLRGLSTDTQYF TGCAGTGTCCTCCGGGGACTTAGCACAGATACGCAGTATTTT
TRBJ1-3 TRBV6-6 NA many CASSYDNLGNTIYF TGTGCCAGCAGTTACGACAACTTGGGAAACACCATATATTTT
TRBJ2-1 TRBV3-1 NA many CASSNPPAYNEQFF TGTGCCAGCAGCAACCCCCCAGCCTACAATGAGCAGTTCTTC
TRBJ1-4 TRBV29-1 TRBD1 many CSVGPTGVMAEKLFF TGCAGCGTTGGACCCACAGGGGTGATGGCGGAAAAACTGTTTTTT
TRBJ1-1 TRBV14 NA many CASSQGRFTEAFF TGTGCCAGCAGCCAAGGAAGGTTCACTGAAGCTTTCTTT
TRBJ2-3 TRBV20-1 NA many CSARGSTGRIPQYF TGCAGTGCTAGAGGTTCGACGGGAAGAATACCGCAGTATTTT
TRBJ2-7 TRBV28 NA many CASRQGSYEQYF TGTGCCAGCAGACAGGGTTCCTACGAGCAGTACTTC
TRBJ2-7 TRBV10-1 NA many CASSETPGAGEQYF TGCGCCAGCAGTGAGACCCCGGGGGCGGGCGAGCAGTACTTC
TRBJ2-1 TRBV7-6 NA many CASSLGQNTNNEQFF TGTGCCAGCAGCTTAGGACAGAATACTAACAATGAGCAGTTCTTC
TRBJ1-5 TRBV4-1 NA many CASSRPGVYSNQPQHF TGCGCCAGCAGCCGGCCAGGGGTTTATAGCAATCAGCCCCAGCATTTT
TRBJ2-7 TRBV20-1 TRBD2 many CSVLTSGGWGQYF TGCAGTGTTTTGACTAGCGGGGGGTGGGGACAGTACTTC
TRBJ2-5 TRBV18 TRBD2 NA CASSPETSGDTQYF TGTGCCAGCTCTCCGGAGACTAGCGGAGATACCCAGTACTTC
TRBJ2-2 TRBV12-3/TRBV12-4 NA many CASSLERVGGELFF TGTGCCAGCAGTTTAGAGAGGGTCGGCGGGGAGCTGTTTTTT
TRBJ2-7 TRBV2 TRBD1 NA CASRTQTGGEQYF TGTGCCAGCAGAACCCAGACAGGGGGCGAGCAGTACTTC
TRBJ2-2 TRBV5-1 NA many CASSLVTGVNTGELFF TGCGCCAGCAGCTTGGTTACGGGGGTTAACACCGGGGAGCTGTTTTTT
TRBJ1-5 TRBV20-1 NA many CSARRPDSNQPQHF TGCAGTGCTAGAAGGCCAGATAGCAATCAGCCCCAGCATTTT
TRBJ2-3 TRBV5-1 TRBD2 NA CASSNHGGGADTQYF TGCGCCAGCAGCAACCACGGTGGGGGGGCAGATACGCAGTATTTT
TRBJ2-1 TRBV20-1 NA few CSARDTGGSYNEQFF TGCAGTGCTAGAGATACCGGGGGCTCCTACAATGAGCAGTTCTTC
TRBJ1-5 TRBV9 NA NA CASSVDGYSNQPQHF TGTGCCAGCAGCGTAGACGGTTATAGCAATCAGCCCCAGCATTTT
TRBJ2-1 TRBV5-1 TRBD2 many CASSPTSGGYYNEQFF TGCGCCAGCAGCCCGACTAGCGGGGGTTACTACAATGAGCAGTTCTTC
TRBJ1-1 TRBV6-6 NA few CASSQTRGTEAFF TGTGCCAGCAGCCAAACACGGGGCACTGAAGCTTTCTTT
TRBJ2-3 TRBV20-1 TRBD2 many CSADSGGPDTQYF TGCAGTGCTGATAGCGGGGGGCCAGATACGCAGTATTTT
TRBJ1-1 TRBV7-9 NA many CASSWWDINTEAFF TGTGCCAGCAGCTGGTGGGACATCAACACTGAAGCTTTCTTT
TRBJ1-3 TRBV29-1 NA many CSASTGSGGNTIYF TGCAGCGCCTCGACGGGGAGTGGAGGAAACACCATATATTTT
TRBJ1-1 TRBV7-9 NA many CASSLSGGTEAFF TGTGCCAGCAGCTTATCCGGGGGCACTGAAGCTTTCTTT
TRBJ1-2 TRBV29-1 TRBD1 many CSAQGANGYTF TGCAGCGCCCAGGGGGCAAATGGCTACACCTTC
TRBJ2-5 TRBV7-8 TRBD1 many CASSPPRRGQVPAQYF TGTGCCAGCAGCCCCCCACGCCGTGGACAGGTCCCGGCCCAGTACTTC
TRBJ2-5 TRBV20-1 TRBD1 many CSATGGTQYF TGCAGTGCTACAGGGGGGACCCAGTACTTC
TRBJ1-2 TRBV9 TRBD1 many CASSGDSYGYTF TGTGCCAGCAGCGGGGACAGCTATGGCTACACCTTC
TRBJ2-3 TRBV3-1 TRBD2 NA CASSQENAGADTQYF TGTGCCAGCAGCCAAGAAAATGCGGGGGCAGATACGCAGTATTTT
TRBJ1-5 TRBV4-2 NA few CASQKSGASGNQPQHF TGTGCCAGCCAAAAGAGCGGGGCGAGCGGCAATCAGCCCCAGCATTTT
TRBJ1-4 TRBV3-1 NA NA CASSRRGSEKLFF TGTGCCAGCAGTCGACGAGGAAGTGAAAAACTGTTTTTT
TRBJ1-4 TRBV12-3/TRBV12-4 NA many CASSLPAGINEKLFF TGTGCCAGCAGTTTGCCAGCCGGAATTAATGAAAAACTGTTTTTT
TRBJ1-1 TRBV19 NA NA CASSIMGTEAFF TGTGCCAGTAGTATTATGGGCACTGAAGCTTTCTTT
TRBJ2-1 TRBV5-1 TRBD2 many CASSLVAGGGNEQFF TGCGCCAGCAGCTTGGTTGCGGGGGGCGGCAATGAGCAGTTCTTC
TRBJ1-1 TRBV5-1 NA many CASSLGHRDTDTEAFF TGCGCCAGCAGCTTGGGCCACAGGGATACCGACACTGAAGCTTTCTTT
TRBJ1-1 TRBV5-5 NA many CASSSHKGPLGVNTEAFF TGTGCCAGCAGCTCGCACAAGGGCCCCCTCGGTGTGAACACTGAAGCTTTCTTT